These 9 T cell receptor beta chains share one sample of origin, sequenced in a study of blood T cell repertoires in COVID-19. TCRdb keeps only in-frame clones here, not all; method: immunoSEQ multiplex PCR. Of fewer than 350,000 clones in the sample, about nine tenths were seen once. Material: PBMCs or T cells enriched from blood (not recorded which). The receptor set was obtained from a woman in her thirties or forties with acute COVID-19.

This clone showed up just once. The genes are TRBV11-2 and TRBJ2-7; D may be TRBD1 (6 bases). Germline V gene lookup returns CDR1 SGHAT and CDR2 FQNNGV. Between the trimmed V and J ends, which lost 2 bases and 0 bases, there was a span of 8 bases. This CDR3 is 14 amino acids long. CDR3 DNA: TGTGCCAGCAGCTTACAACAGGGCTCCTACGAGCAGTACTTC. Translation: CASSLQQGSYEQYF.

The chain links TRBV28 to TRBJ1-1; D is possibly TRBD1 (5 bases). CDR3 length: 15 residues. The V end lost 5 bases, the J end lost 4 bases, and 17 bases lay between the germline ends. Germline-derived CDR1 and CDR2 are MDHEN and SYDVKM. CDR3 in amino acids: CASSPPSLGGTEAFF. CDR3 DNA: TGTGCCAGCAGTCCTCCCTCCTTGGGGGGCACTGAAGCTTTCTTT.

This clone was recorded only once. The chain joins TRBV5-1 to TRBJ2-5; 11 bases are a match to TRBD2. The length of the CDR3 is 16 residues. V was clipped by 4 bases and J by 1 base; unmatched bases: 6. Per germline, CDR1 SGHRS and CDR2 YFSETQ. In DNA form, the CDR3 reads TGCGCCAGCAGCCCCGGACTAGCGGGTACCCAAGAGACCCAGTACTTC. Its translation is CASSPGLAGTQETQYF.

On this clone: This sample includes further DNA sequences coding for the same CDR3. The gene calls are TRBV5-1 and TRBJ2-3, with TRBD2 matching 10 bases. Germline values: CDR1 SGHRS, CDR2 YFSETQ. V shed 2 bases, J shed 4 bases, and the junction held 1 base outside the gene matches. The CDR3 is 14 residues long. The CDR3 here is CASSLAGGADTQYF. The CDR3 region has the DNA TGCGCCAGCAGCTTAGCGGGAGGGGCAGATACGCAGTATTTT.

The CDR3 nucleotides read TGCGCCAGCAGCTTGGTTCCTAGCGGGGGGGCGGAGACCCAGTACTTC. This sequence encodes CASSLVPSGGAETQYF. The chain links TRBV5-1 to TRBJ2-5; TRBD2 matches at 12 bases. Germline CDR1 is SGHRS and CDR2 is YFSETQ. The CDR3 spans 16 residues. J was trimmed by 5 bases and V by 0 bases; bases with no gene match: 5.

The gene calls are TRBV6-6 and TRBJ2-5; 10 bases fit TRBD1. Trimming cost V 6 bases and J 5 bases; bases outside gene matches: 9. CDR3 size: 15 residues. Germline V gene data show CDR1 as MNHNY and CDR2 as SVGAGI (reference sequence). The CDR3 loop reads CASRPTGTGVETQYF. In DNA form, the CDR3 reads TGTGCCAGCAGACCCACCGGGACAGGGGTCGAGACCCAGTACTTC.

The rearrangement uses TRBV19 and TRBJ1-3; D not certain. The V end was cut by 7 bases, the J end by 0 bases, with 7 bases between. The CDR3 runs 13 residues. Germline CDR1 reads LNHDA; CDR2 reads SQIVND (reference sequence). CDR3: CASIRGSGNTIYF. For the CDR3, the DNA is TGTGCCAGTATCCGAGGCTCTGGAAACACCATATATTTT. The entire variable domain, with the rest obtained from reference TRBV19 and TRBJ1-3, is as follows: DGGITQSPKYLFRKEGQNVTLSCEQNLNHDAMYWYRQDPGQGLRLIYYSQIVNDFQKGDIAEGYSVSREKKESFPLTVTSAQKNPTAFYLCASIRGSGNTIYFGEGSWLTVV.

The chain recombines TRBV6-5 with TRBJ2-7, with D tentatively TRBD1 (6 bases). The CDR3 runs 14 residues. V lost 5 bases to trimming and J lost 0 bases, with 11 bases between them. Germline V lookup: CDR1 MNHEY, CDR2 SVGAGI. Here the CDR3 DNA reads TGTGCCAGCAGTAAGGACAGATCCTCCTACGAGCAGTACTTC. This sequence encodes CASSKDRSSYEQYF.

V gene TRBV5-1 combines with J gene TRBJ1-2; D is unresolved. From germline, CDR1 is SGHRS and CDR2 YFSETQ. Trimming cost V 4 bases and J 4 bases, with 20 bases left between them. The CDR3 totals 16 residues. CDR3 residues: CASSPGEGGPRYGYTF. DNA of the CDR3: TGCGCCAGCAGCCCCGGGGAGGGAGGTCCACGCTATGGCTACACCTTC.